Below are 30 T cell receptor beta chains sequenced from a single sample in a study of identical twins. MiXCR was run by TCRdb on the 5' RACE reads, yielding one entry per CDR3 protein. The sample records under 900,000 distinct CDR3 sequences, 9% to 15% being singletons. These data were likewise used in another study, on yellow fever vaccine responses in identical twins.

Material for sequencing was PBMCs. These receptors all come from a woman younger than 30 in good health.

The chain recombines TRBV5-5 with TRBJ2-7; D not certain. Per germline, CDR1 SGHKS and CDR2 YYEKEE (reference sequence). V lost 6 bases and J lost 2, with 15 bases in between. The CDR3 consists of 14 residues. DNA of the CDR3: TGTGCCAGCATAAGGGAACCCAACACCTACGAGCAGTACTTC. The encoded protein is CASIREPNTYEQYF.

The rearrangement links TRBV12-3 or TRBV12-4 to TRBJ2-7; D is ambiguous. This CDR3 is 13 amino acids long. V was shortened by 2 bases and J by 2 bases, with 7 bases between the two germline ends. The CDR3 nucleotides read TGTGCCAGCAGTTTACGTCAGGCCTACGAGCAGTACTTC. Translating it yields CASSLRQAYEQYF.

This clonotype turned up a few times. The J gene is TRBJ2-2, the V gene TRBV14; D is possibly TRBD1 or TRBD2 (6 bases each). The CDR3 totals 20 residues. Germline values: CDR1 SGHDN, CDR2 FVKESK. The V end was cut by 0 bases, the J end by 2 bases, with 22 bases between. Here the CDR3 reads CASSQDIWGAPDSNTGELFF. For the CDR3, the DNA is TGTGCCAGCAGCCAAGATATTTGGGGGGCGCCGGATAGTAACACCGGGGAGCTGTTTTTT.

This clonotype was counted ten times or more. The chain uses TRBV20-1 and TRBJ2-1; D may be TRBD1 or TRBD2 (5 bases each). Germline V gives CDR1 DFQATT, CDR2 SNEGSKA (reference sequence). The CDR3 runs to 12 residues. Trimming cost V 3 bases and J 4 bases, with 7 bases left between them. CDR3 bases: TGCAGTGCTAGCGGGGCGTACAATGAGCAGTTCTTC. It is translated as CSASGAYNEQFF.

The chain is built from TRBV7-9 and TRBJ2-2; D tentatively reads TRBD1 or TRBD2 (5 bases each). V was cut by 3 bases and J by 0 bases, with 8 bases left in between. The germline V gene encodes CDR1 SEHNR and CDR2 FQNEAQ (reference sequence). This CDR3 has 15 amino acids. The CDR3 region is CASSFMGANTGELFF. CDR3 DNA sequence: TGTGCCAGCAGCTTTATGGGGGCGAACACCGGGGAGCTGTTTTTT.

The V gene is TRBV6-1, the J gene TRBJ2-2; D not certain. The CDR3 totals 13 residues. Trimming cost V 7 bases and J 4 bases, with 10 bases left between them. Germline values: CDR1 MNHNS, CDR2 SASEGT. In DNA, the CDR3 is TGTGCCAGCACCGCGGCAGGCACCGGGGAGCTGTTTTTT. Protein: CASTAAGTGELFF.

The V and J genes are TRBV27 and TRBJ2-6; 7 nucleotides agree with TRBD1. From germline, CDR1 is MNHEY and CDR2 SMNVEV (reference sequence). This CDR3 spans 18 amino acids. V was clipped by 4 bases and J by 0 bases; unmatched bases: 9. CDR3 DNA: TGTGCCAGCAGTTGGGGACAGCTACTCAACTCTGGGGCCAACGTCCTGACTTTC. Encoded protein: CASSWGQLLNSGANVLTF.

The chain links TRBV12-3 or TRBV12-4 to TRBJ2-2; D might be TRBD2 (7 bases). The length of the CDR3 is 16 residues. V was trimmed by 0 bases and J by 7 bases, leaving 15 bases between them. CDR3 DNA: TGTGCCAGCAGTTTAGCGGGGGGGCTTTTGGTCGGGGAGCTGTTTTTT. Translation gives CASSLAGGLLVGELFF.

The rearrangement uses TRBV7-9 and TRBJ2-5; possibly TRBD1 for D (5 bases). The germline gives CDR1 SEHNR, CDR2 FQNEAQ (reference sequence). The CDR3 runs 15 residues. Trimming removed 0 bases at V and 5 bases at J, with 13 bases between. The CDR3 DNA sequence: TGTGCCAGCAGCTTAGCCGCTTTGGGGCGGGAGACCCAGTACTTC. Its protein product is CASSLAALGRETQYF. The full variable domain, completed using reference TRBV7-9 and TRBJ2-5, is DTGVSQNPRHKITKRGQNVTFRCDPISEHNRLYWYRQTLGQGPEFLTYFQNEAQLEKSRLLSDRFSAERPKGSFSTLEIQRTEQGDSAMYLCASSLAALGRETQYFGPGTRLLVL.

This clonotype was detected only once. The genes are TRBV5-1 and TRBJ2-1; D assignment may be TRBD1 or TRBD2 (5 bases each). In germline, CDR1 is SGHRS, CDR2 YFSETQ. This CDR3 is 14 amino acids long. Trimming shortened V by 4 bases and J by 8 bases, and 16 bases separated the two germline ends. Here the CDR3 DNA reads TGCGCCAGCAGCCCCGGGGCTGGAAGCGATGAGCAGTTCTTC. This gives the protein CASSPGAGSDEQFF.

The CDR3 DNA follows: TGTGCCAGTAGCCTTGCCGGCTCGGATGCATATGGCTACACCTTC. Translated, it gives CASSLAGSDAYGYTF. J is TRBJ1-2 and V is TRBV19; no clear D gene. The CDR3 length is 15 residues. Trimming removed 6 bases from V and 5 bases from J, with 19 bases in between. Germline V lookup: CDR1 LNHDA, CDR2 SQIVND (reference sequence).

This chain links TRBV10-3 with TRBJ2-7, with a possible D match to TRBD1 (5 bases). Germline-derived CDR1 and CDR2 are ENHRY and SYGVKD. The V gene lost 3 bases and the J gene lost 0 bases, with 12 bases spanning the gap. The CDR3 spans 15 residues. The CDR3 here is CAISERQSSSYEQYV. The CDR3 DNA follows: TGTGCCATCAGTGAAAGACAGAGTAGCTCCTACGAGCAGTACGTC.

This clonotype was recorded a few times. V and J are TRBV2 and TRBJ2-5, with D tentatively TRBD1 (5 bases). The CDR3 is made up of 10 amino acids. V dropped 10 bases and J dropped 3 bases, with 6 bases sitting between them. Germline V gives CDR1 SNHLY, CDR2 FYNNEI. As DNA, the CDR3 is TGTGCCATAGGGGAAGAGACCCAGTACTTC. Protein sequence: CAIGEETQYF. Filled out from reference TRBV2 and TRBJ2-5, the complete variable domain reads EPEVTQTPSHQVTQMGQEVILRCVPISNHLYFYWYRQILGQKVEFLVSFYNNEISEKSEIFDDQFSVERPDGSNFTLKIRSTKLEDSAMYFCAIGEETQYFGPGTRLLVL.

The table lists this clonotype with a few counts. The chain combines TRBV7-9 with TRBJ2-5; 9 positions agree with TRBD2. J lost 1 base, V lost 1 base, and 4 bases had no gene match. This CDR3 contains 16 residues. Germline CDR1 reads SEHNR; CDR2 reads FQNEAQ (reference sequence). The CDR3 spells CASSLVLAGSQETQYF. CDR3 in DNA: TGTGCCAGCAGCTTAGTTCTAGCGGGATCCCAAGAGACCCAGTACTTC.

This clonotype was detected ten times or more. The V call is TRBV4-1, the J call TRBJ2-1, with 10 bases fitting TRBD2. CDR1 is MGHRA and CDR2 is YSYEKL in the germline V gene. V lost 5 bases to trimming and J lost 2 bases; unmatched junction nucleotides: 6. CDR3 length: 16 residues. The CDR3 spells CASSLAAGGPYNEQFF. The DNA for the CDR3 is TGCGCCAGCAGCTTAGCAGCGGGAGGGCCCTACAATGAGCAGTTCTTC.

This clonotype was seen many times. This sequence joins TRBV5-1 and TRBJ1-1; TRBD1 aligns across 9 bases. The CDR3 is 12 residues long. CDR1 is SGHRS, CDR2 YFSETQ, per germline. With V trimmed by 4 bases and J by 10 bases, 5 bases remained unmatched. DNA of the CDR3: TGCGCCAGCAGCCCGGACAGGGGATTAGCTTTCTTT. Its protein product is CASSPDRGLAFF.

This rearrangement joins TRBV6-1 to TRBJ2-5, with 10 bases aligning to TRBD2. V shed 6 bases, J shed 5 bases, and the junction held 6 bases outside the gene matches. Germline V CDR1 and CDR2: MNHNS, SASEGT. CDR3 length: 14 amino acids. In DNA form, the CDR3 reads TGTGCCAGCAGCCACGGGGGACTAGCGGAGACCCAGTACTTC. Translation gives CASSHGGLAETQYF.

This clonotype was seen a handful of times. The chain couples TRBV20-1 to TRBJ1-1, with D maybe TRBD1 (5 bases). The V and J ends lost 3 bases and 3 bases respectively, with 11 bases between them. Germline V gene sequence: CDR1 DFQATT, CDR2 SNEGSKA (reference sequence). This CDR3 comprises 13 residues. This chain's CDR3 is CSASGDRDTEAFF. CDR3 nucleotides: TGCAGTGCTAGCGGGGACCGCGACACTGAAGCTTTCTTT.

In this sample, this clonotype turned up a few times. The chain has TRBV20-1 and TRBJ1-5; D remains unclear. Germline V gene sequence: CDR1 DFQATT, CDR2 SNEGSKA (reference sequence). V gave up 5 bases and J gave up 0 bases, with 8 bases separating them. This CDR3 has 13 amino acids. This chain's CDR3 is CSAPLDSNQPQHF. As DNA, the CDR3 is TGCAGTGCTCCCCTGGATAGCAATCAGCCCCAGCATTTT.

This clonotype was seen a handful of times. The chain recombines TRBV15 with TRBJ2-7; D gene ambiguous. The CDR3 is 14 amino acids. Germline V gene data show CDR1 as LNHNV and CDR2 as YYDKDF (reference sequence). V lost 5 bases and J lost 0, with 11 bases in between. The DNA of the CDR3 is TGTGCCACCAGCTCCCGCGAGGACTCCTACGAGCAGTACTTC. Amino acid sequence: CATSSREDSYEQYF.

This chain uses TRBV28 with TRBJ2-3; possibly TRBD2 for D (5 bases). Germline V gives CDR1 MDHEN, CDR2 SYDVKM. Trimming stripped 4 bases from V and 3 bases from J, with 17 bases between. The length of the CDR3 is 16 residues. The DNA of the CDR3 is TGTGCCAGCAGTTCACCCTTAAGCGGACTGACAGATACGCAGTATTTT. It codes for CASSSPLSGLTDTQYF.

This clonotype was observed a few times. The genes are TRBV27 and TRBJ1-2; 7 bases are shared with TRBD1. CDR1 and CDR2 from the germline V gene are MNHEY and SMNVEV (reference sequence). The CDR3 has 15 amino acids. The V and J ends lost 3 bases and 4 bases, in that order; junction bases with no gene match: 8. The CDR3 DNA reads TGTGCCAGCAGTTTTCATCCCGGGACAGCCTATGGCTACACCTTC. This codes for CASSFHPGTAYGYTF.

The V and J genes are TRBV14 and TRBJ1-2; 10 nucleotides agree with TRBD1. With V trimmed by 1 base and J by 4 bases, 3 bases remained unmatched. Germline CDR1 and CDR2: SGHDN and FVKESK. The CDR3 contains 15 residues. The CDR3 region has the DNA TGTGCCAGCAGCCAAGCCGGGACAGGGGTCTATGGCTACACCTTC. It translates to CASSQAGTGVYGYTF.

This clonotype came up many times. CDR3 bases: TGCGCCAGCAGCTTGGAGGCTCAGGATTCCAATGAGCAGTTCTTC. Translated: CASSLEAQDSNEQFF. V and J are TRBV5-1 and TRBJ2-1; D is undetermined. The germline gives CDR1 SGHRS, CDR2 YFSETQ. CDR3 length: 15 residues. The V gene lost 0 bases and the J gene lost 6 bases, with 13 bases spanning the gap.

The rearrangement uses TRBV2 and TRBJ1-6, with D perhaps TRBD1 (6 bases). CDR1 is SNHLY and CDR2 is FYNNEI in the germline V gene. The CDR3 spans 15 residues. Between the trimmed V and J ends, which lost 3 bases and 7 bases, there was a span of 13 bases. CDR3 in amino acids: CASSDMSRGNSPLHF. In DNA, the CDR3 is TGTGCCAGCAGTGATATGTCCAGGGGCAATTCACCCCTCCACTTT.

This chain joins TRBV10-3 and TRBJ2-7; D is perhaps TRBD1 (5 bases). CDR1 is ENHRY and CDR2 is SYGVKD in the germline V gene. Trimming removed 4 bases from V and 7 bases from J, with 14 bases in between. The CDR3 has 13 residues. Here the CDR3 DNA reads TGTGCCATCAGTGGGGTCAGGGCCGGGGAGCAGTACGTC. It translates to CAISGVRAGEQYV.

The genes are TRBV7-3 and TRBJ2-1; 9 bases map to TRBD2. Trimming took 3 bases from V and 10 from J; bases not matched to a gene: 13. Germline V gene data show CDR1 as SGHTA and CDR2 as FQGTGA. The CDR3 has 16 residues. CDR3 protein: CASSFSGGRGNGEQFF. The CDR3 region has the DNA TGTGCCAGCAGCTTCAGTGGCGGGAGGGGTAATGGAGAGCAGTTCTTC. The entire variable domain, with the rest obtained from reference TRBV7-3 and TRBJ2-1, is as follows: GAGVSQTPSNKVTEKGKYVELRCDPISGHTALYWYRQSLGQGPEFLIYFQGTGAADDSGLPNDRFFAVRPEGSVSTLKIQRTERGDSAVYLCASSFSGGRGNGEQFFGPGTRLTVL.

The CDR3 loop reads CASSQTPVGYEQYF. CDR3 DNA: TGTGCCAGCAGCCAGACCCCGGTAGGCTACGAGCAGTACTTC. This rearrangement joins TRBV3-1 to TRBJ2-7; D remains ambiguous. Trimming removed 3 bases at V and 3 bases at J, with 12 bases between. CDR1 and CDR2 from the germline V gene are LGHDT and YNNKEL (reference sequence). The length of the CDR3 is 14 residues.

The J gene is TRBJ2-7, the V gene TRBV12-3 or TRBV12-4, with D tentatively TRBD2 (5 bases). The V end was cut by 4 bases, the J end by 2 bases, with 9 bases between. The CDR3 consists of 13 residues. The CDR3 region is CASSYRGPYEQYF. The CDR3 nucleotides are TGTGCCAGCAGTTACCGGGGTCCCTACGAGCAGTACTTC.

The table lists this clonotype with a few counts. This chain joins TRBV11-1 and TRBJ2-7, with 11 positions matching TRBD2. The CDR3 has 18 amino acids. CDR1 SGHAT and CDR2 FQDESV come from the germline V gene (reference sequence). J gave up 0 bases and V 5 bases, and 12 bases lay outside the gene matches. CDR3 DNA: TGTGCCAGCAGCCCTAGGACGGGACTAGCGGAGAGCTCCTACGAGCAGTACGTC. It yields the protein CASSPRTGLAESSYEQYV.